This passage covers 22 T cell receptor beta chains from one sample sequenced in a study of PD-1 blockade in mismatch repair-deficient tumors. The repertoire was sequenced with immunoSEQ multiplex PCR; TCRdb's copy has only in-frame clones and lacks some. The sample records fewer than 20,000 clones, about 80% being singletons. Sequencing was performed on PBMCs, taken 4 weeks after starting pembrolizumab. Receptors originate from an adult with mismatch repair-deficient cancer.

This chain connects TRBV27 to TRBJ2-1, with 7 bases identical to TRBD2. The germline gives CDR1 MNHEY, CDR2 SMNVEV (reference sequence). The CDR3 has 17 residues. The junction had 8 bases not matched to a gene; V was cut back by 3 bases and J by 0 bases. The CDR3 DNA reads TGTGCCAGCAGTTTTTTTAGCGGGCGTAACTCCTACAATGAGCAGTTCTTC. Protein: CASSFFSGRNSYNEQFF.

The gene calls are TRBV2 and TRBJ2-6; D not resolved. V was trimmed by 7 bases and J by 0 bases, leaving 4 bases between them. CDR3 size: 13 residues. CDR1 and CDR2 from the germline V gene are SNHLY and FYNNEI. The CDR3 loop is CASTGSGANVLTF. The CDR3 DNA reads TGTGCCAGCACAGGCTCTGGGGCCAACGTCCTGACTTTC.

The chain employs TRBV2 and TRBJ1-1; 7 bases are shared with TRBD1. The CDR3 consists of 15 residues. Germline V gene lookup returns CDR1 SNHLY and CDR2 FYNNEI. V dropped 5 bases and J dropped 3; count of bases not matched to a gene: 9. The CDR3 reads CASSSYRGLYTEAFF. The DNA of the CDR3 is TGTGCCAGCAGTTCATACAGGGGTCTTTACACTGAAGCTTTCTTT.

The genes are TRBV5-1 and TRBJ2-7; 13 positions match TRBD2. This CDR3 is built from 17 residues. CDR1 is SGHRS and CDR2 is YFSETQ in the germline V gene. Trimming cost V 1 base and J 1 base; bases outside gene matches: 5. The CDR3: CASSLRTSGSNSYEQYF. The CDR3 DNA reads as TGCGCCAGCAGCTTGAGGACTAGCGGGAGTAATTCCTACGAGCAGTACTTC.

V usage is TRBV18 and J usage is TRBJ1-2; TRBD1 matches 8 bases. V was pared by 4 bases and J by 5 bases, with 9 bases of the junction left unmatched. CDR3 length: 15 residues. Germline V lookup: CDR1 KGHSH, CDR2 LQKENI. The CDR3 nucleotides are TGTGCCAGCTCACAATCAGGACAGGGCGGTTATGGCTACACCTTC. It codes for CASSQSGQGGYGYTF.

The V call is TRBV30, the J call TRBJ1-2; the D gene is possibly TRBD1 (6 bases). The CDR3 is made up of 11 amino acids. V dropped 5 bases and J dropped 8 bases, with 12 bases sitting between them. Germline V gene lookup returns CDR1 GTSNPN and CDR2 SVGIG (reference sequence). The CDR3 sequence is CAWPGANGYTF. CDR3 bases: TGTGCCTGGCCAGGGGCGAACGGCTACACCTTC.

J is TRBJ2-5 and V is TRBV5-1; D may be TRBD2 (5 bases). Germline CDR1 reads SGHRS; CDR2 reads YFSETQ. The CDR3 spans 14 residues. V lost 4 bases and J 4 bases, leaving 14 bases between the germline ends. The CDR3: CASSPQSRGETQYF. The CDR3 nucleotides read TGCGCCAGCAGCCCGCAGAGCCGGGGAGAGACCCAGTACTTC.

This clone was observed a few times. The chain carries TRBV27 and TRBJ2-5, with TRBD2 matching 8 bases. CDR1 is MNHEY and CDR2 is SMNVEV in the germline V gene (reference sequence). Germline trimming cut 0 bases from V and 2 bases from J; bases unmatched to any gene: 2. The CDR3 consists of 15 residues. The CDR3 nucleotides read TGTGCCAGCAGTTTATCAGCGGGAGAGCAAGAGACCCAGTACTTC. This encodes CASSLSAGEQETQYF.

The chain is built from TRBV7-9 and TRBJ2-7; unclear D gene. The CDR3 contains 13 residues. V dropped 1 base and J dropped 0 bases, with 4 bases sitting between them. Germline V gene lookup returns CDR1 SEHNR and CDR2 FQNEAQ (reference sequence). CDR3 in amino acids: CASSLGDSYEQYF. The CDR3 DNA reads TGTGCCAGCAGCTTAGGAGACTCCTACGAGCAGTACTTC.

DNA of the CDR3: TGTGCCAGCAGTTCCCCAGGGGGACAGATCAATCAGCCCCAGCATTTT. It translates to CASSSPGGQINQPQHF. The rearrangement uses TRBV28 and TRBJ1-5; 7 bases are shared with TRBD1. The CDR3 runs 16 residues. Germline V gives CDR1 MDHEN, CDR2 SYDVKM. V was clipped by 4 bases and J by 3 bases; unmatched bases: 9.

The rearrangement links TRBV14 to TRBJ1-4; D remains unclear. V gave up 1 base and J gave up 5 bases, with 11 bases separating them. Per the germline V gene, CDR1 is SGHDN and CDR2 is FVKESK. The CDR3 contains 15 residues. The DNA of the CDR3 is TGTGCCAGCAGCCAAGGACGAGGCAGAAATGAAAAACTGTTTTTT. This codes for CASSQGRGRNEKLFF.

The chain combines TRBV29-1 with TRBJ1-2; 10 positions agree with TRBD1. The germline CDR1 and CDR2 sequences are SQVTM and ANQGSEA. J was trimmed by 3 bases and V by 6 bases; bases with no gene match: 16. The CDR3 is 17 amino acids. The CDR3 region has the DNA TGCAGCGTCTATGAGGCCCTCGGACAGGGGGTGTACTATGGCTACACCTTC. Residues: CSVYEALGQGVYYGYTF.

This rearrangement joins TRBV19 to TRBJ2-2; 8 bases line up with TRBD2. Per germline, CDR1 LNHDA and CDR2 SQIVND (reference sequence). After removal of 3 bases from V and 5 bases from J, the junction contained 8 bases not matched to a gene. This CDR3 has 16 residues. DNA for the CDR3: TGTGCCAGTAGTATCCCTAGCGGGCATGTTACCGGGGAGCTGTTTTTT. Translating it yields CASSIPSGHVTGELFF. The complete variable domain, with remaining parts taken from reference TRBV19 and TRBJ2-2, reads DGGITQSPKYLFRKEGQNVTLSCEQNLNHDAMYWYRQDPGQGLRLIYYSQIVNDFQKGDIAEGYSVSREKKESFPLTVTSAQKNPTAFYLCASSIPSGHVTGELFFGEGSRLTVL.

This chain uses TRBV15 with TRBJ2-4, with 7 bases lining up with TRBD1. CDR1 is LNHNV and CDR2 is YYDKDF in the germline V gene (reference sequence). With 3 bases clipped from V and 0 bases from J, the junction kept 5 bases outside the gene matches. The CDR3 sequence is 16 residues long. The CDR3 coding sequence is TGTGCCACCAGCAGCTGGCAGGGGGTAGCCAAAAACATTCAGTACTTC. Protein sequence: CATSSWQGVAKNIQYF. Combining the CDR3 with reference TRBV15 and TRBJ2-4 gives the whole variable domain DAMVIQNPRYQVTQFGKPVTLSCSQTLNHNVMYWYQQKSSQAPKLLFHYYDKDFNNEADTPDNFQSRRPNTSFCFLDIRSPGLGDTAMYLCATSSWQGVAKNIQYFGAGTRLSVL.

The J gene is TRBJ2-3, the V gene TRBV4-2, with 7 bases lining up with TRBD2. The germline gives CDR1 LGHNA, CDR2 YNFKEQ. The J segment lost 4 bases and the V segment lost 0 bases, leaving 10 bases of the junction unmatched. The CDR3 covers 17 residues. CDR3 nucleotide sequence: TGTGCCAGCAGCCAAGAGGGCGGGAGTTCCCCGGCAGATACGCAGTATTTT. Its protein is CASSQEGGSSPADTQYF.

The rearrangement uses TRBV5-1 and TRBJ1-5; no clear D gene. V was shortened by 4 bases and J by 3 bases, with 8 bases between the two germline ends. The germline gives CDR1 SGHRS, CDR2 YFSETQ. This CDR3 spans 13 amino acids. CDR3 residues: CASSISLNQPQHF. CDR3 nucleotide sequence: TGCGCCAGCAGCATCAGTCTCAATCAGCCCCAGCATTTT.

The V and J genes are TRBV28 and TRBJ1-5, with 8 bases aligning to TRBD1. The CDR3 runs to 14 residues. Germline CDR1 MDHEN, CDR2 SYDVKM. V lost 3 bases and J lost 9; bases outside the gene matches: 7. CDR3 DNA: TGTGCCAGCAGTTTCAGGGGGCCCCTCGCGCCCCAGCATTTT. Encoded protein: CASSFRGPLAPQHF.

The chain combines TRBV7-2 with TRBJ2-1, with 11 bases fitting TRBD1. This CDR3 comprises 15 residues. Germline CDR1 and CDR2: SGHTA and FQGNSA. The V gene end was trimmed by 3 bases and the J gene end by 7 bases; junction bases not matched to a gene: 5. The CDR3: CASSFLDRGLNEQFF. The CDR3 region has the DNA TGTGCCAGCAGCTTTCTGGACAGGGGGCTTAATGAGCAGTTCTTC.

In the case of this clone: Compared with germline, one end of the junction differs, possibly owing to a read error. The chain is built from TRBV20-1 and TRBJ1-2; no firm D call. Germline CDR1 and CDR2: DFQATT and SNEGSKA (reference sequence). The CDR3 sequence is 11 residues long. CDR3 in amino acids: CSARDYPQNPF. The CDR3 bases are TGCAGTGCTAGAGACTACCCACAGAACCCCTTC.

This chain links TRBV27 with TRBJ2-1, with D possibly being TRBD1 (5 bases). CDR3 size: 15 residues. Germline V gives CDR1 MNHEY, CDR2 SMNVEV (reference sequence). Trimming removed 5 bases from V and 2 bases from J, with 13 bases in between. The chain's CDR3 is CASSIRQPTYNEQFF. Here the CDR3 DNA reads TGTGCCAGCAGTATCAGACAGCCTACCTACAATGAGCAGTTCTTC.

The V call is TRBV27, the J call TRBJ2-2; 8 bases map to TRBD1. The V and J ends lost 5 bases and 7 bases, in that order; junction bases with no gene match: 9. CDR1 is MNHEY, CDR2 SMNVEV, per germline (reference sequence). This CDR3 has 15 amino acids. The CDR3 bases are TGTGCCAGCAGTCCGACGACAGGGGCAAGCGGGGAGCTGTTTTTT. Protein sequence: CASSPTTGASGELFF.

The chain recombines TRBV19 with TRBJ2-1; 7 bases line up with TRBD2. The CDR3 is 18 residues long. The germline V gene has CDR1 LNHDA and CDR2 SQIVND (reference sequence). The trim removed 4 bases at V and 0 bases at J, leaving 12 bases unmatched. Written as DNA, the CDR3 is TGTGCCAGTAGTACCCATGGGGGAGGGGAGATCTCCTACAATGAGCAGTTCTTC. Its protein is CASSTHGGGEISYNEQFF. The whole variable domain, filled in from reference TRBV19 and TRBJ2-1, reads DGGITQSPKYLFRKEGQNVTLSCEQNLNHDAMYWYRQDPGQGLRLIYYSQIVNDFQKGDIAEGYSVSREKKESFPLTVTSAQKNPTAFYLCASSTHGGGEISYNEQFFGPGTRLTVL.